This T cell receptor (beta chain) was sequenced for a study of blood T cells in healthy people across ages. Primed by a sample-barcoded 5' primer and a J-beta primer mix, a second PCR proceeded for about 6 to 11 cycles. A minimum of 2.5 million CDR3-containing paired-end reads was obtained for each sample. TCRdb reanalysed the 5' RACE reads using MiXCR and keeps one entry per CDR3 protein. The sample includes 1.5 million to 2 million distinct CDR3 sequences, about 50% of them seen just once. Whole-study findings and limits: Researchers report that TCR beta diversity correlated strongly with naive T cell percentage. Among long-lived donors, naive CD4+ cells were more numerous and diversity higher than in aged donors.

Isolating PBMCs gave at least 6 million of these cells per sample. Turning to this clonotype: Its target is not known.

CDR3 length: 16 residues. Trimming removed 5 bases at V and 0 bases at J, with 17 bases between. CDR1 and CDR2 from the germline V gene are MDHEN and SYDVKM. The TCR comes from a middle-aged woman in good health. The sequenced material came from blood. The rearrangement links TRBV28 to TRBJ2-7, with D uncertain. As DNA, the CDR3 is TGTGCCAGCAGTCCTATCCTGTCCTGGGCCTCCTACGAGCAGTACTTC. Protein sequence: CASSPILSWASYEQYF.